Following are 2 T cell receptor beta chains from one sample sequenced in a study of blood T cell repertoires in COVID-19. Clones were sequenced by immunoSEQ multiplex PCR, and TCRdb holds only the in-frame ones, with some missing. The sample lists about 40,000 clones, approximately 83% seen once, with approximately 2.5% in the top ten. Sequenced input: peripheral blood. These receptors came from a woman aged 55-69 years with acute or convalescent COVID-19.

The V call is TRBV4-1, the J call TRBJ2-3, with TRBD2 matching 7 bases. CDR1 MGHRA and CDR2 YSYEKL come from the germline V gene. J gave up 3 bases and V 2 bases, and 8 bases lay outside the gene matches. The CDR3 length is 16 residues. The CDR3 DNA sequence: TGCGCCAGCAGCCAAAGCTCCGGGACTACAACAGATACGCAGTATTTT. Encoded protein: CASSQSSGTTTDTQYF.

The chain uses TRBV11-2 and TRBJ2-5, with unresolved D. This CDR3 contains 13 residues. V gave up 1 base and J gave up 5 bases, with 8 bases separating them. Germline V gene sequence: CDR1 SGHAT, CDR2 FQNNGV. The CDR3 protein is CASSLAFRETQYF. For the CDR3, the DNA is TGTGCCAGCAGCTTAGCTTTTCGGGAGACCCAGTACTTC.